These 20 T cell receptor beta chains originate from one sample sequenced in a study of beta chain features in type 1 diabetes. The whole isolated RNA underwent reverse transcription, so sequencing captured expressed TCRB transcripts. This table comes from immunoSEQ multiplex PCR, and its TCRdb copy is limited to in-frame clones, with some not included. The data contain 680,000 or so clones, around 16% of them singletons. The specimen was naive CD4+ T cells from blood. Receptor source: a man between 18 and 29 years old in good health.

V is TRBV6-1 and J is TRBJ2-1; D is ambiguous. This CDR3 comprises 11 residues. Germline CDR1 MNHNS, CDR2 SASEGT. Deletions cut 8 bases from V and 5 bases from J, with 7 bases between. The CDR3 coding sequence is TGTGCCAGCCTCGGCGACAATGAGCAGTTCTTC. Amino acid sequence: CASLGDNEQFF.

This clone occurred a few times. The rearrangement joins TRBV7-3 to TRBJ2-5; 7 bases fit TRBD1. The ends lost 5 bases at V and 2 bases at J; junction bases unmatched: 11. CDR3 length: 16 residues. Germline CDR1 and CDR2: SGHTA and FQGTGA. DNA of the CDR3: TGTGCCAGCAGCCCGGCTGGGGGCAGGGGGCAAGAGACCCAGTACTTC. Its protein is CASSPAGGRGQETQYF.

The chain links TRBV5-4 to TRBJ1-6, with TRBD1 matching over 8 bases. Germline assignment: CDR1 SGHNT and CDR2 YYREEE (reference sequence). The J segment lost 8 bases and the V segment lost 5 bases, leaving 12 bases of the junction unmatched. This CDR3 spans 16 amino acids. For the CDR3, the DNA is TGTGCCAGCAGACCAACCCAGGACAGGGCTGATTCACCCCTCCACTTT. It specifies CASRPTQDRADSPLHF.

This clone was observed a few times. This rearrangement joins TRBV28 to TRBJ2-5; D unresolved. V was trimmed by 3 bases and J by 3 bases, leaving 2 bases between them. The CDR3 contains 11 residues. Looked up from germline, CDR1 is MDHEN and CDR2 is SYDVKM. The CDR3 nucleotides are TGTGCCAGCAGTTTTAAAGAGACCCAGTACTTC. It encodes CASSFKETQYF.

There are a few counts of this clone. The chain carries TRBV7-2 and TRBJ2-3, with D perhaps matching TRBD2 (5 bases). Trimming took 4 bases from V and 4 from J, leaving 15 bases between them. The CDR3 is 15 residues long. The germline gives CDR1 SGHTA, CDR2 FQGNSA. This CDR3 reads CASSSPRPGADTQYF. The CDR3 region has the DNA TGTGCCAGCAGCTCGCCCCGCCCCGGGGCAGATACGCAGTATTTT.

This clone was observed a few times. V and J are TRBV6-1 and TRBJ2-6, with D possibly TRBD1 on 6 matching bases. Looked up from germline, CDR1 is MNHNS and CDR2 is SASEGT. Trimming left V 3 bases short and J 0 bases short, with 9 bases between. The CDR3 has 16 residues. CDR3 in amino acids: CASSERGNSGANVLTF. As DNA, the CDR3 is TGTGCCAGCAGTGAGAGGGGGAACTCTGGGGCCAACGTCCTGACTTTC.

V usage is TRBV6-5 and J usage is TRBJ2-7; D unclear. Trimming removed 0 bases at V and 2 bases at J, with 11 bases between. The CDR3 is 15 amino acids. Germline CDR1 is MNHEY and CDR2 is SVGAGI. Written as DNA, the CDR3 is TGTGCCAGCAGTTACTCCCGTGGGCCTACCTACGAGCAGTACTTC. It codes for CASSYSRGPTYEQYF.

This clone was seen a few times. This sequence joins TRBV5-6 and TRBJ2-1, with TRBD1 matching over 11 bases. From germline, CDR1 is SGHDT and CDR2 YYEEEE. V shed 0 bases, J shed 10 bases, and the junction held 6 bases outside the gene matches. The length of the CDR3 is 15 residues. The CDR3 bases are TGTGCCAGCAGCTTGGGAGGGACAGGGGGTAAGGAGCAGTTCTTC. Translated: CASSLGGTGGKEQFF.

About this clone: At one end the junction does not follow the germline gene, possibly because of a read error. Other nucleotide sequences in the sample specify the same CDR3. The gene calls are TRBV6-5 and TRBJ2-1; D ambiguous. CDR1 and CDR2 (germline): MNHEY, SVGAGI. The CDR3 has 11 amino acids. CDR3 coding DNA: TGCGCGGTGAGCTCCTACAATGAGCAGTTCTTC. Encoded protein: CAVSSYNEQFF.

The chain couples TRBV6-5 to TRBJ1-5; D call uncertain. This CDR3 region has 13 residues. Per germline, CDR1 MNHEY and CDR2 SVGAGI. V was pared by 0 bases and J by 8 bases, with 8 bases between. CDR3 coding DNA: TGTGCCAGCAGTTACTCAGGAGAGGAGCCCCAGCATTTT. It is translated as CASSYSGEEPQHF.

This chain joins TRBV7-6 and TRBJ2-5, with D unresolved. The CDR3 covers 17 residues. CDR1 and CDR2 (germline): SGHVS, FNYEAQ. Trimming cost V 3 bases and J 0 bases, with 17 bases left between them. In DNA form, the CDR3 reads TGTGCCAGCAGCTTTTCTCGCGACCCCGGGCACCAAGAGACCCAGTACTTC. It codes for CASSFSRDPGHQETQYF.

The chain couples TRBV7-3 to TRBJ2-5, with D unclear. The germline V and J ends were trimmed by 2 bases and 3 bases, with 7 bases remaining between them. This CDR3 has 13 amino acids. Germline CDR1 is SGHTA and CDR2 is FQGTGA. The CDR3, as DNA: TGTGCCAGCAGCTTAGCGGAAGAAGAGACCCAGTACTTC. Amino acids: CASSLAEEETQYF.

This clone was seen a few times. The chain uses TRBV2 and TRBJ2-5; the D call may be TRBD1 or TRBD2 (5 bases each). TRBJ2-7 matches the DNA end more closely, so the J call is doubtful. The CDR3 runs 14 residues. From germline, CDR1 is SNHLY and CDR2 FYNNEI. The CDR3 region has the DNA TGTGCCAGCAGAGCAGCCGGGACGGCCTACGAGCAGTACTTC. Translating gives CASRAAGTAYEQYF.

The rearrangement links TRBV9 to TRBJ2-1, with D possibly TRBD2 on 5 matching bases. From germline, CDR1 is SGDLS and CDR2 YYNGEE. V was cut by 3 bases and J by 0 bases, with 16 bases left in between. The CDR3 has 17 residues. The CDR3 sequence is CASSGTYGKSSYNEQFF. As DNA, the CDR3 is TGTGCCAGCAGCGGGACTTACGGGAAAAGCTCCTACAATGAGCAGTTCTTC. The full variable domain, completed using reference TRBV9 and TRBJ2-1, is DSGVTQTPKHLITATGQRVTLRCSPRSGDLSVYWYQQSLDQGLQFLIQYYNGEERAKGNILERFSAQQFPDLHSELNLSSLELGDSALYFCASSGTYGKSSYNEQFFGPGTRLTVL.

This rearrangement joins TRBV7-2 to TRBJ1-1; no clear D. The germline CDR1 and CDR2 sequences are SGHTA and FQGNSA. The CDR3 covers 13 residues. V was cut by 6 bases and J by 1 base, with 9 bases left in between. The CDR3 loop reads CASRPNPNTEAFF. CDR3 in DNA: TGTGCCAGCAGACCAAACCCGAACACTGAAGCTTTCTTT. Combining the CDR3 with reference TRBV7-2 and TRBJ1-1 gives the whole variable domain GAGVSQSPSNKVTEKGKDVELRCDPISGHTALYWYRQSLGQGLEFLIYFQGNSAPDKSGLPSDRFSAERTGGSVSTLTIQRTQQEDSAVYLCASRPNPNTEAFFGQGTRLTVV.

As regards this clone: At one boundary the junction diverges from the germline segment, which might be a read error. The genes are TRBV7-7 and TRBJ2-2; possibly TRBD2 for D (6 bases). Germline loops: CDR1 SSHAT, CDR2 FNYEAQ (reference sequence). The CDR3 extends over 16 amino acids. Here the CDR3 reads CASSKPGLTLPGELFF. In DNA form, the CDR3 reads TGTGCTAGCAGTAAGCCGGGACTGACTCTCCCCGGGGAGCTGTTTTTT. Complete variable domain (other parts from reference TRBV7-7 and TRBJ2-2): GAGVSQSPRYKVTKRGQDVTLRCDPISSHATLYWYQQALGQGPEFLTYFNYEAQPDKSGLPSDRFSAERPEGSISTLTIQRTEQRDSAMYRCASSKPGLTLPGELFFGEGSRLTVL.

This chain joins TRBV7-9 and TRBJ1-5; maybe TRBD1 (5 bases). V was cut by 1 base and J by 6 bases, with 10 bases left in between. Per the germline V gene, CDR1 is SEHNR and CDR2 is FQNEAQ (reference sequence). The CDR3 loop spans 14 amino acids. The CDR3 nucleotides read TGTGCCAGCAGCTTAGACGGGGGTGGTCAGCCCCAGCATTTT. Translation: CASSLDGGGQPQHF. The variable domain in full, with the rest retrieved from reference TRBV7-9 and TRBJ1-5, is DTGVSQNPRHKITKRGQNVTFRCDPISEHNRLYWYRQTLGQGPEFLTYFQNEAQLEKSRLLSDRFSAERPKGSFSTLEIQRTEQGDSAMYLCASSLDGGGQPQHFGDGTRLSIL.

The chain joins TRBV29-1 to TRBJ2-5; tentatively, D is TRBD1 (7 bases). The J call is in doubt because the DNA end fits TRBJ2-7 better. Germline V lookup: CDR1 SQVTM, CDR2 ANQGSEA. CDR3 size: 13 residues. CDR3 nucleotides: TGCAGCGTTCGCGGGGACAGAGGCTACGAGCAGTACTTC. Residues: CSVRGDRGYEQYF.

With respect to this clone: Other DNA sequences from this sample encode an identical CDR3 as well. The gene calls are TRBV6-6 and TRBJ1-5; a weak D match, TRBD1 (5 bases). CDR1 is MNHNY, CDR2 SVGAGI, per germline (reference sequence). V shed 2 bases and J shed 1 base, with 9 bases lying between them. The length of the CDR3 is 15 residues. CDR3 loop: CASSYGGASNQPQHF. The CDR3 DNA sequence: TGTGCCAGCAGTTACGGTGGGGCAAGCAATCAGCCCCAGCATTTT.

Remarks on this clone: Other DNA sequences from this sample encode an identical CDR3 as well. This chain joins TRBV7-2 and TRBJ1-1, with a possible D match to TRBD1 (5 bases). The CDR3 contains 14 residues. V lost 1 base and J lost 5, with 11 bases in between. Germline V gene lookup returns CDR1 SGHTA and CDR2 FQGNSA. DNA for the CDR3: TGTGCCAGCAGCTTAGTTCAGGGAACAACTGAAGCTTTCTTT. Translating gives CASSLVQGTTEAFF.